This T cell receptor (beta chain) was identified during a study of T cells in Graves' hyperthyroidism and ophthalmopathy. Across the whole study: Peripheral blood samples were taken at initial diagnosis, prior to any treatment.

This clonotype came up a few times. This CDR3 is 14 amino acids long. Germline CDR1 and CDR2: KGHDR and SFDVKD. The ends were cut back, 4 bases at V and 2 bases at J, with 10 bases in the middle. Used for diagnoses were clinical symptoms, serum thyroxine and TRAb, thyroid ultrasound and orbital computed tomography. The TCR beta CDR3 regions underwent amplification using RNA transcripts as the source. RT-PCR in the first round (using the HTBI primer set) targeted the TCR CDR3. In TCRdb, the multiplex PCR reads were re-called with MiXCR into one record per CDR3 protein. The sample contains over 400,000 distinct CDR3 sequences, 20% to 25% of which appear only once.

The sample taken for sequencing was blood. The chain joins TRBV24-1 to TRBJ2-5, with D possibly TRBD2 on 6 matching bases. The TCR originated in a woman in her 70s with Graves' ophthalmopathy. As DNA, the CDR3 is TGTGCCACCAGTGACTCCGGACTACAAGAGACCCAGTACTTC. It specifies CATSDSGLQETQYF.